This T cell receptor (beta chain) originates from a study of radiation and T cells in renal cell carcinoma. Produced via immunoSEQ multiplex PCR; TCRdb's table is partial and in-frame only. The sample includes 70,000 to 100,000 clones, 70% to 90% seen only once; the top ten take approximately 22%. V lost 8 bases and J lost 4; bases outside the gene matches: 16. The CDR3 sequence is 17 residues long. Germline V CDR1 and CDR2: LNHDA, SQIVND (reference sequence). Noted time point: blood 2 weeks post-SBRT. Treatment defined: 15 Gy SBRT to primary tumor, nephrectomy 4 weeks later. Here the sequenced sample was blood, taken from a patient whose treatment included radiotherapy and nephrectomy. V gene TRBV19 combines with J gene TRBJ2-2; 7 nucleotides agree with TRBD1. The TCR originated in a woman aged 50 to 60 with renal cell carcinoma. The CDR3 here is CASRTSGTVAGTGELFF. CDR3 DNA sequence: TGTGCCAGTCGAACCTCCGGGACAGTAGCAGGCACCGGGGAGCTGTTTTTT.